The following is a T cell receptor beta chain sequence with its context. Its antigen is still unknown. Qualities for individual bases were not recorded, and no much larger clone is one base off. Library preparation was by the immunoSEQ multiplex PCR assay. The multiplex PCR relied on a mix of 60 forward primers for TCR Vbeta segments and 13 reverse primers for TCR Jbeta segments. The CDR3 region of rearranged TCR beta genes was amplified from genomic DNA by a multiplex PCR assay. The amplified TCR beta libraries were sequenced on the Illumina HiSeq System as 87-base-pair reads. In the source study's methods: Across the roughly 640 repertoires, a later analysis counted 80 million or so unique TCR beta chains, roughly 11 million of which were shared by at least two donors. To remove PCR and sequencing errors, raw reads were error-corrected and collapsed into unique sequences using a nearest-neighbor algorithm that merged closely related sequences. Alignment of CDR3 sequences to IMGT reference sequences was used to assign V, D and J gene segments. For a sequence to be retained, at least a six-nucleotide match to both a V gene segment and a J gene segment was required. A rearrangement was called productive if the CDR3 had no stop codons and remained in frame with V and J, and every other rearrangement was called non-productive. Following IMGT convention, CDR3 was defined as the stretch from the second conserved V-encoded cysteine to the conserved J-encoded phenylalanine. In an earlier analysis of approximately 500 of the donors, sequences lacking an unambiguous match to a single V gene segment were excluded. An earlier analysis of some 610 of the donors called V segments functional above 56.7% productive rearrangements and segregating when the between-donor standard deviation exceeded 5%. A statistical classification framework was developed to diagnose cytomegalovirus status using the catalog of TCR beta chain sequences. V and J gene assignment, in a later analysis, came from comparing TCR nucleotide sequences with IMGT/GENE-DB human TR gene sequences. Using the TCRdist pipeline, a later analysis assigned CDR3 sequences along with most-parsimonious VDJ recombination scenarios. A later analysis defined each TCR beta chain by its CDR3 amino acid sequence plus V-gene family, and excluded reads lacking a unique V-gene family. To address suspected cross-contamination and a sequencing artifact, a later analysis removed some 620 highly shared, low-generation-probability nucleotide sequences. A later analysis calculated a clonal expansion index for each public chain from normalized within-repertoire ranks of inferred template counts. In a later analysis, generation probabilities were computed using a VDJ recombination model fitted to out-of-frame rearrangements, and the results were checked against IGoR. In a later analysis, hypergeometric tests were used to score TCR-TCR, TCR-HLA and TCR-CMV co-occurrence, with a repertoire-size bias correction applied to TCR pairs. False discovery rates were estimated in a later analysis by permuting HLA or CMV assignments 20 times. In a later analysis, co-occurring TCRs were grouped using DBSCAN, and TCRdist sequence similarity was added for clustering within HLA-allele-positive subsets. For co-occurrence clustering, repertoires with fewer than 30,000 or more than 120,000 public chains were excluded, along with five repertoires with anomalous nucleotide sharing. This immuneACCESS table, as held by TCRdb, lists in-frame sequences with V and J called but not all clones. Of the missing ones, under half trace to an unresolved V gene in checked studies; the others have no known cause. V, J and clone size were drawn from that table, and D and trimming were deduced from the DNA. The sample has around 67,000 clones on record, roughly 72% of them singletons. The ten largest clonotypes hold 22% of the sample.

The data originate from a study of cytomegalovirus exposure and HLA in healthy donors (dated by TCRdb to about 2017). Background for the entire study: An earlier analysis of 587 of the donors reported 250 to 300 Gb of sequence data and around 110 million unique TCR beta sequences from about 200 million T cells. Alongside the repertoire data, information on donor age, sex, ethnicity and CMV serostatus was compiled. To decide whether each TCR beta V gene segment behaved as functional or pseudogenic, an earlier analysis of nearly 600 of the donors relied on high-throughput TCR beta sequencing. High-throughput TCR immunosequencing, statistical association of individual TCRs with disease status, and machine learning were combined to predict cytomegalovirus infection status. Rather than using new phenotypic data, the later analysis identified candidate immune exposures from TCR beta sequences and from how often those sequences occurred across donors. A later analysis re-examined previously published TCR beta repertoires from about 670 donors and added high-resolution HLA genotyping to investigate patterns of TCR occurrence. Typing coverage varied by locus: about 629-630 donors for A, B, C, DRB1 and DQB1; approximately 500 for DQA1; more than 600 for DPA1; about 450 for DPB1. Every discovery cohort repertoire had been produced on one sequencing platform. Across approximately 420 genotyped donors of the cohort, an average of about 250,000 unique TCR beta nucleotide sequences per donor were sequenced, and about a sixth of those sequences were non-productive. In addition to the first cohort of 666 subjects, a separate validation cohort of approximately 110 different subjects was used. Because of strong linkage in the cohort, 4 to 6 DR-DQ haplotypes were treated as single units for association and clustering. The study aimed to test whether signatures of past pathogen exposure could be identified by cataloging public T cell receptors. The T cell repertoires of 666 subjects were profiled by immunosequencing and related to cytomegalovirus serostatus. HLA typing covered class I and class II loci at four-digit resolution. Among the roughly 390 genotyped donors, approximately 82% belonged to the genetic ancestry cluster associated with self-reported Caucasian donors. Roughly 310 gigabases of sequencing data and approximately 93 million unique TCR sequences were included in an early release covering around 600 HLA-typed donors. Genome-wide SNP genotypes for about 55% of the roughly 670 donors were used in a later genetic analysis, which treated that subset as a discovery cohort.

Results and caveats for the whole study, not just this receptor: Some IMGT-functional V segments, including TRBV6-2 and TRBV6-3, could not be told apart with the 87-base-pair reads, so those segments were excluded. Because counts were too low, about 17 rarely observed V segments, including chromosome 9 orphons, were excluded from the earlier analysis of 587 of the donors. Broadly in line with IMGT annotations, most TCR beta V segments showed up in productive rearrangements about 87% or about 30% of the time in an earlier analysis of around 550 of the donors. A later analysis found that most CMV-associated TCR beta chains appeared HLA-restricted, with HLA associations seemingly driven largely by CMV exposure. In a later analysis, more than 15,000 TCR beta sequences were associated with specific HLA alleles at a false discovery rate of 0.05. The study gave a list of some 150 TCR beta chains associated with cytomegalovirus. In a later genetic analysis, fewer N-insertions in productive TCRs were reported among donors in an Asian-associated ancestry cluster than the approximately 630-donor mean. Sequencing depth was assumed to be roughly uniform across donors in the presence/absence analyses, though that assumption may not hold. An association between a missense DCLRE1C variant and V-gene and J-gene trimming of TCR beta chains was found in a later genetic analysis and replicated in an independent cohort. A further reported finding was that TCR beta sequences accurately predicted the HLA-A and HLA-B alleles for most subjects in the first cohort. When HLA alleles, especially DR and DQ, strongly co-occurred, attributing TCR associations to individual alleles was difficult. According to the authors, the approach could potentially be generalized to other disease states and immunological phenotypes. CMV serostatus was the only immune exposure information available for the cohort. Most TCR sequences were observed very rarely across donors, whereas some public TCRs were present in many individuals. In vitro tests confirmed that a few of the cytomegalovirus-associated TCR beta chains recognize cytomegalovirus antigens. In a later analysis, HLA-associated TCR beta chains were found to be more clonally expanded and to have lower generation probabilities than equally common non-associated chains. The classifier was reported to diagnose cytomegalovirus status with high specificity and sensitivity in both the original and validation cohorts. Because HLA typing was unavailable for some donors at each locus, only the typed subset was used in association tests. Only TCR beta chains were sequenced in this cohort, and the absence of alpha or paired-chain data limited detectable features. Linkage disequilibrium might explain the correlated functional status among segregating V segments, but an unknown experimental factor could not be excluded. A later analysis found that TCR association rates varied across HLA loci, with DRB1 alleles showing the most associated TCRs and HLA-C alleles the fewest. A group of highly shared sequence variants was considered likely to be a technical artifact of the sequencing pipeline. According to a later analysis, parvovirus B19, influenza, CMV and Epstein-Barr virus appeared linked to several top co-occurrence clusters.

The CDR3 contains 13 residues, cysteine and phenylalanine counted. The CDR3 DNA has 39 bases and is translated from base 1. V loses 10 bases at its end and J loses 6 bases; junction bases beyond the gene matches: 6. For CDR1 and CDR2, the germline V gene lists MNHNS and SASEGT. The cohort was made up of about 610 healthy bone marrow donors. All cohort members were sampled while nominally healthy, although unrecorded immune exposures were likely present. The donor tested CMV seropositive and was one of the 289 seropositive cohort members. Each donor provided a peripheral blood sample, and peripheral blood mononuclear cells were used for TCR beta sequencing. The Qiagen DNeasy Blood Extraction Kit was used to extract genomic DNA from the blood cell samples.

The receptor chain draws on TRBV6-1 and TRBJ2-4; TRBD1 aligns with 10 central bases. This sequence originates from a woman aged 25 to 39 in good health and CMV-seropositive. Sequencing was performed on PBMCs. The CDR3 here reads CATSGDRGNIQYF. The nucleotide sequence reads as follows: TGTGCCACCTCGGGGGACAGGGGAAACATTCAGTACTTC.